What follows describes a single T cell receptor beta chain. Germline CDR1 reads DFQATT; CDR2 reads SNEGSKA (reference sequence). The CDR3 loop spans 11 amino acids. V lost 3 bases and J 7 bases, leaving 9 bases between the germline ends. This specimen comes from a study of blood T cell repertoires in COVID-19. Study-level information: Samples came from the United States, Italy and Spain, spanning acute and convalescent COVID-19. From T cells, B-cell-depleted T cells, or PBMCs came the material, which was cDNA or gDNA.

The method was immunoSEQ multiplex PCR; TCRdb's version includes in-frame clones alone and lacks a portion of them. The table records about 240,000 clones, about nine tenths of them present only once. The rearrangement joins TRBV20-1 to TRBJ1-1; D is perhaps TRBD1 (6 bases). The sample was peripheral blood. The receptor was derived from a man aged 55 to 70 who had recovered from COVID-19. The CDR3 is CSARGQFEAFF. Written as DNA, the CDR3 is TGCAGTGCTAGGGGACAATTTGAAGCTTTCTTT.